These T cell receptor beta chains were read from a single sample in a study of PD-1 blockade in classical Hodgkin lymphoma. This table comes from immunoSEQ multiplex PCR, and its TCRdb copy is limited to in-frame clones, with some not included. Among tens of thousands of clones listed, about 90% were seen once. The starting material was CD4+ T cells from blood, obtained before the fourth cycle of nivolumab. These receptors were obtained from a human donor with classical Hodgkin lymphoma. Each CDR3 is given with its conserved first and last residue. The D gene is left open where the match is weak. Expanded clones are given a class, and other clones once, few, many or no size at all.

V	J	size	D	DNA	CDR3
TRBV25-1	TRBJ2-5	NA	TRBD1	TGTGCCAGCAGTGAGTACAGGGGGACCCAAGAGACCCAGTACTTC	CASSEYRGTQETQYF
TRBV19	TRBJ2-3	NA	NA	TGTGCCAGTAGTATAGATAATGCGAAAAGCACAGATACGCAGTATTTT	CASSIDNAKSTDTQYF
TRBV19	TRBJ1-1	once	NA	TGTGCCAGTAGTCCCCGATCGGGTGGAGGTCGATCCACTGAAGCTTTCTTT	CASSPRSGGGRSTEAFF
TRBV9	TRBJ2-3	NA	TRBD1	TGTGCCAGCAGCCCCGGTGGACAGGCTACGCAGTATTTT	CASSPGGQATQYF
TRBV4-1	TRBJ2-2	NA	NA	TGCGCCAGCAGCCAAGTCAGAGTGAACACCGGGGAGCTGTTTTTT	CASSQVRVNTGELFF
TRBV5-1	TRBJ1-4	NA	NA	TGCGCCAGCAGCAACCTCCCTTCCGGGAGGAATGAAAAACTGTTTTTT	CASSNLPSGRNEKLFF
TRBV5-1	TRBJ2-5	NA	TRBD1	TGCGCCAGCAGCTACAGGGGAATTGAGACCCAGTACTTC	CASSYRGIETQYF
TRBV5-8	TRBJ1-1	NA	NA	TGTGCCAGCAGCTTAACGGACCCCCCGGTCACTGAAGCTTTCTTT	CASSLTDPPVTEAFF
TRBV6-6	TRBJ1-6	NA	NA	TGTGCCAGCAGCTTCCCGGGACTTAATTCACCCCTCCACTTT	CASSFPGLNSPLHF
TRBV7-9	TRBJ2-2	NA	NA	TGTGCCAGCAGCCTCGGGACACCGAACACCGGGGAGCTGTTTTTT	CASSLGTPNTGELFF
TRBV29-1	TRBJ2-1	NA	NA	TGCAGCGTTGAAGCTGGACCCAATGAGCAGTTCTTC	CSVEAGPNEQFF
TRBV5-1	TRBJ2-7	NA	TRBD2	TGCGCCAGCAGCTTGGCACTAGCGGGCCAAAATCCCTACGAGCAGTACTTC	CASSLALAGQNPYEQYF
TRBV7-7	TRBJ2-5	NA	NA	TGTGCCAGCAGCTTAGAAACGTTCGAGACCCAGTACTTC	CASSLETFETQYF
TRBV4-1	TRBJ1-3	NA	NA	TGCGCCAGCAGCCAAGCGCCCAGGGGAAACACCATATATTTT	CASSQAPRGNTIYF
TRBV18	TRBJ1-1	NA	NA	TGTGCCAGCTCACGCCAGGGGCCCACTGAAGCTTTCTTT	CASSRQGPTEAFF
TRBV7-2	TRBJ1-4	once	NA	TGTGCCAGCAGCTCGGGGGGCAGGGTTGCTGAAAAACTGTTTTTT	CASSSGGRVAEKLFF
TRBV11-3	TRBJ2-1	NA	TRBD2	TGTGCCAGCAGCGGGCTACTAGCGGGGAAGAATGAGCAGTTCTTC	CASSGLLAGKNEQFF
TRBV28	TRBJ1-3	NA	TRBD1	TGTGCCAGCAGTTTAGGAACAGGGGGCTATTCGAGAAACACCATATATTTT	CASSLGTGGYSRNTIYF
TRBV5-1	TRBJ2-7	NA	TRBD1	TGCGCCAGCAGCCAATGGACAGGGGGCTACGAGCAGTACTTC	CASSQWTGGYEQYF
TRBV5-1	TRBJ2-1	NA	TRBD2	TGCGCCAGCAGCTGGACGGGACTAGCGCTTAATGAGCAGTTCTTC	CASSWTGLALNEQFF
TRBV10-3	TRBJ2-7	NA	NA	TGTGCCATCAGTGCCGTACAGGGCAGGGACGAGCAGTACTTC	CAISAVQGRDEQYF
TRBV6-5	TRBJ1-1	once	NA	TGTGCCAGCAGTTACTCACCACCCGGACAGGAAGCTTTCTTT	CASSYSPPGQEAFF
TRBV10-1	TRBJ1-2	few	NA	TGCGCCAGCAGTGAGACGCTTAACTATGGCTACACCTTC	CASSETLNYGYTF
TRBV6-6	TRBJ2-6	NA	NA	TGTGCCAGCAGTTACTCGGGCCGGGCTGGGGCCAACGTCCTGACTTTC	CASSYSGRAGANVLTF
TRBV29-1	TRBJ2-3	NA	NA	TGCAGCGCTCTGACAGATACGCAGTATTTT	CSALTDTQYF
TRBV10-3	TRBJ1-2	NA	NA	TGTGCCATCAGTGAGTCGGCAAGGGAGGGGTTTGACTATGGCTACACCTTC	CAISESAREGFDYGYTF
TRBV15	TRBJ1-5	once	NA	TGTGCCACCAGCAGAGATTTGGGCAGCGCGTTTGGAGCCGGCAATCAGCCCCAGCATTTT	CATSRDLGSAFGAGNQPQHF
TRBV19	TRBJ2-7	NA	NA	TGTGCCAGTAGTAAGGGGGAAACACGTCCAAGCTCCTACGAGCAGTACTTC	CASSKGETRPSSYEQYF
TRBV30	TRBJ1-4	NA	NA	TGTGCCTGGAGTAATGAAAGGACAGAAATTAATGAAAAACTGTTTTTT	CAWSNERTEINEKLFF
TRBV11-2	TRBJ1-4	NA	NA	TGTGCCAGCAGCTTAGAGGGAGGGAGGGGATGGGATGAAAAACTGTTTTTT	CASSLEGGRGWDEKLFF
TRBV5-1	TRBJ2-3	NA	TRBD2	TGCGCCAGCAGCTTGAGGGGTTTGACTAGCGGAGGAGGATATACGCAGTATTTT	CASSLRGLTSGGGYTQYF
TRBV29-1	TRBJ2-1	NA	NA	TGCAGCGCGCTCCCACCGGGGGTTGAGCAGTTCTTC	CSALPPGVEQFF
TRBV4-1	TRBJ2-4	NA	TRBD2	TGCGCCAGCAGCCAGGACACTAGCGGGAGGATAGGAATTCAGTACTTC	CASSQDTSGRIGIQYF
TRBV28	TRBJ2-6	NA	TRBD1	TGTGCCAGCAGTTATACAGGGGCTGGGGCCAACGTCCTGACTTTC	CASSYTGAGANVLTF
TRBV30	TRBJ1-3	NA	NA	TGTGCCTGGAGAGCGGCCGGTCTTGGAAACACCATATATTTT	CAWRAAGLGNTIYF
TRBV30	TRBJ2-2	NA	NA	TGTGCCTGGAGTGTACTTCTCGGGGAGCTGTTTTTT	CAWSVLLGELFF
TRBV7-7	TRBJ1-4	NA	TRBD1	TGTGCCAGCAGCTTAAGACAGGGCATAGCTGAAAAACTGTTTTTT	CASSLRQGIAEKLFF
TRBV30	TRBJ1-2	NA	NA	TGTGCCTGGAGTGTACCACAGCCCTATGGCTACACCTTC	CAWSVPQPYGYTF
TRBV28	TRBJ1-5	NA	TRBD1	TGTGCCAGCAGACACGGGAGACAGGGGGCCCTTACCCTTTATAGCAATCAGCCCCAGCATTTT	CASRHGRQGALTLYSNQPQHF
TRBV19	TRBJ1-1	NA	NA	TGTGCCAGTAGTCCTGGGGCCTGGGATGTTCGCACTGAAGCTTTCTTT	CASSPGAWDVRTEAFF
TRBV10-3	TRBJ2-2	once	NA	TGTGCCATCAGTGTGGGGACCGGGGAGCTGTTTTTT	CAISVGTGELFF